Listed below are T cell receptor beta chains from one sample, sequenced in a study of T cell repertoires in cytomegalovirus infection. TCRdb called the reads again in MiXCR, with one record for every CDR3 protein. The sample comprises some 440,000 distinct CDR3 sequences, roughly 30% of which are singletons, and roughly 15% rests with the top ten. The sequencing sample was made of PBMCs. The receptors were gathered from a human donor in good health (CMV status not recorded). Some clones in this sample may be carry-over from other donors' samples. Both conserved end residues are part of each CDR3. The D gene is left open where the match is weak. Clone sizes are given selectively: once, few, many, or a class where the clone is expanded.

v_gene	d_gene	abundance	j_gene	CDR3aa	CDR3nt
TRBV20-1	NA	NA	TRBJ1-5	CSARVQVLSNQPQHF	TGCAGTGCTAGAGTCCAGGTTCTGAGCAATCAGCCCCAGCATTTT
TRBV6-1	NA	many	TRBJ2-1	CASSEAFGNEQFF	TGTGCCAGCAGTGAAGCGTTTGGCAATGAGCAGTTCTTC
TRBV7-9	TRBD1	NA	TRBJ2-6	CASSSPGTGLFGANVLTF	TGTGCCAGCAGCTCCCCCGGGACAGGGTTGTTCGGGGCCAACGTCCTGACTTTC
TRBV7-4	NA	NA	TRBJ2-3	CASSSHTGFCTDTQYF	TGTGCCAGCAGCTCACATACAGGGTTTTGCACAGATACGCAGTATTTT
TRBV11-2	NA	NA	TRBJ1-1	CASSFTGRRADITEAFF	TGTGCCAGCAGCTTTACTGGCAGGAGGGCTGACATCACTGAAGCTTTCTTT
TRBV5-1	TRBD1	once	TRBJ2-1	CASSTRQGTPNNEQFF	TGCGCCAGCAGCACCAGACAGGGTACGCCAAATAATGAGCAGTTCTTC
TRBV5-1	NA	NA	TRBJ2-4	CASSSDGSPVGIQYF	TGCGCCAGCAGCTCAGACGGATCCCCGGTGGGCATTCAGTACTTC
TRBV27	NA	NA	TRBJ1-5	CASSPVRQEDQPQHF	TGTGCCAGCAGTCCCGTCAGGCAGGAGGATCAGCCCCAGCATTTT
TRBV5-4	TRBD1	NA	TRBJ2-2	CASSPGQGAPQDTGELFF	TGTGCCAGCAGCCCGGGACAGGGGGCGCCCCAGGATACCGGGGAGCTGTTTTTT
TRBV10-2	TRBD1	NA	TRBJ1-1	CASSESTGGNTEAFF	TGCGCCAGCAGTGAGTCGACAGGGGGAAACACTGAAGCTTTCTTT
TRBV6-8	TRBD2	NA	TRBJ2-3	CASRRAGWADTQYF	TGTGCCAGCAGACGAGCGGGGTGGGCAGATACGCAGTATTTT
TRBV7-2	NA	few	TRBJ1-2	CASSTVYGYTF	TGTGCCAGCAGCACGGTCTATGGCTACACCTTC
TRBV14	TRBD2	NA	TRBJ2-3	CASSQRRGADTQYF	TGTGCCAGCAGCCAAAGGCGGGGGGCAGATACGCAGTATTTT
TRBV7-6	NA	many	TRBJ2-7	CASSLAGTLSYEQYF	TGTGCCAGCAGCTTAGCCGGGACCCTATCCTACGAGCAGTACTTC
TRBV6-5	TRBD1	NA	TRBJ2-1	CASSYRQGWDEQFF	TGTGCCAGCAGTTACCGACAGGGTTGGGATGAGCAGTTCTTC
TRBV7-9	NA	many	TRBJ1-1	CASFPAGEAFF	TGTGCCAGCTTCCCGGCCGGTGAAGCTTTCTTT
TRBV12-3/TRBV12-4	NA	few	TRBJ2-7	CASRAGQYTYEQYF	TGTGCCAGCAGAGCGGGACAGTACACCTACGAGCAGTACTTC
TRBV5-4	NA	few	TRBJ2-1	CASRGGAYNEQFF	TGTGCCAGCAGAGGGGGAGCTTACAATGAGCAGTTCTTC
TRBV24-1	NA	few	TRBJ1-4	CATRDKTNEKLFF	TGTGCCACCCGGGACAAAACTAATGAAAAACTGTTTTTT
TRBV29-1	TRBD1	few	TRBJ2-7	CSVAGTVPYEQYF	TGCAGCGTTGCCGGGACAGTCCCCTACGAGCAGTACTTC
TRBV6-2/TRBV6-3	NA	many	TRBJ2-5	CASSYGDTKQETQYF	TGTGCCAGCAGTTATGGAGACACAAAACAAGAGACCCAGTACTTC
TRBV7-9	TRBD1	once	TRBJ1-1	CASSLALVGQGATEAFF	TGTGCCAGCAGCTTAGCGTTGGTAGGACAGGGGGCCACTGAAGCTTTCTTT
TRBV7-6	NA	NA	TRBJ2-4	CASSARRGTTQYF	TGTGCCAGCAGCGCACGGAGGGGGACCACTCAGTACTTC
TRBV7-9	NA	NA	TRBJ1-2	CASRATGDYGYTF	TGTGCCAGCAGGGCTACAGGTGACTATGGCTACACCTTC
TRBV6-5	NA	NA	TRBJ1-1	CASSPTGRGGNTEAFF	TGTGCCAGCAGTCCAACAGGGAGAGGAGGGAACACTGAAGCTTTCTTT
TRBV7-4	NA	NA	TRBJ1-1	CASSVSGRMNTEAFF	TGTGCCAGCAGCGTTTCGGGACGGATGAACACTGAAGCTTTCTTT
TRBV7-3	NA	few	TRBJ2-2	CASSPGTPHTGELFF	TGTGCCAGCAGCCCCGGGACTCCTCACACCGGGGAGCTGTTTTTT
TRBV12-3/TRBV12-4	NA	few	TRBJ2-2	CASRTGPNPGELFF	TGTGCCAGCAGAACGGGCCCTAATCCCGGGGAGCTGTTTTTT
TRBV7-3	NA	many	TRBJ1-5	CASSLSGPGQPQHF	TGTGCCAGCAGCTTATCAGGCCCAGGTCAGCCCCAGCATTTT
TRBV19	TRBD1	few	TRBJ1-2	CASSTRTGAKSYGYTF	TGTGCCAGTAGTACCCGAACAGGGGCGAAAAGCTATGGCTACACCTTC
TRBV2	TRBD2	few	TRBJ2-1	CASTSGLASSEQFF	TGTGCCAGCACCTCGGGACTAGCATCATCTGAGCAGTTCTTC
TRBV6-4	TRBD1	NA	TRBJ2-2	CASSETGDTGELFF	TGTGCCAGCAGCGAAACAGGGGACACCGGGGAGCTGTTTTTT
TRBV6-5	NA	NA	TRBJ1-2	CASSYSYGETYGYTF	TGTGCCAGCAGTTACTCGTATGGCGAGACCTATGGCTACACCTTC
TRBV7-8	NA	few	TRBJ2-2	CASSQSEAGAGGELFF	TGTGCCAGCAGCCAATCCGAGGCGGGGGCGGGCGGGGAGCTGTTTTTT
TRBV6-2/TRBV6-3	NA	many	TRBJ2-4	CASSYSMLQKNIQYF	TGTGCCAGCAGTTACTCGATGTTACAGAAAAACATTCAGTACTTC
TRBV29-1	TRBD2	few	TRBJ2-5	CSVDGGVEETQYF	TGCAGCGTTGACGGGGGGGTTGAGGAGACCCAGTACTTC
TRBV7-6	NA	few	TRBJ2-1	CASSLTAGQGGYNEQFF	TGTGCCAGCAGCTTAACGGCAGGGCAGGGGGGCTACAATGAGCAGTTCTTC
TRBV7-2	NA	many	TRBJ2-2	CASRLGGAATTGELFF	TGTGCCAGCAGGCTCGGTGGGGCAGCCACAACCGGGGAGCTGTTTTTT
TRBV7-9	TRBD1	NA	TRBJ1-2	CASSQTDRAANYGYTF	TGTGCCAGCAGCCAAACTGACAGGGCTGCTAACTATGGCTACACCTTC
TRBV29-1	TRBD1	few	TRBJ1-2	CSVEGSRGLNYGYTF	TGCAGCGTTGAAGGTTCCAGGGGGCTCAACTATGGCTACACCTTC
TRBV23-1	NA	NA	TRBJ2-6	CASSHGVGANVLTF	TGCGCCAGCAGTCATGGGGTTGGGGCCAACGTCCTGACTTTC
TRBV6-5	TRBD1	NA	TRBJ1-1	CASIRTGGLSRTEAFF	TGTGCCAGCATCAGGACAGGGGGGCTATCCCGCACTGAAGCTTTCTTT